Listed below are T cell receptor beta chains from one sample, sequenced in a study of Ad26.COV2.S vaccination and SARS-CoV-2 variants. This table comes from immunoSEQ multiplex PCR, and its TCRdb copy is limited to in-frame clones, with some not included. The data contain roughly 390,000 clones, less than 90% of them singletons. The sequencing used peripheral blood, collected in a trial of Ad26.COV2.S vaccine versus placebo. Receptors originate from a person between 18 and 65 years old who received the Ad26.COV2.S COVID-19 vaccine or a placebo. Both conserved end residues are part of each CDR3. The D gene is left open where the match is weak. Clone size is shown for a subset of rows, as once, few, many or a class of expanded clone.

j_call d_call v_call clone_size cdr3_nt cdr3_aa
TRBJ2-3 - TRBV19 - TGTGCCAGTAGTGCGGGGACAGCGGAGGCAGATACGCAGTATTTT CASSAGTAEADTQYF
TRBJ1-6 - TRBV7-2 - TGTGCCAGCAGCCTACGGACCCCTAATTCACCCCTCCACTTT CASSLRTPNSPLHF
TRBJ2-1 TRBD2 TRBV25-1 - TGTGCCAGCAGGTTAATCGGCGGGGGGAATGAGCAGTTCTTC CASRLIGGGNEQFF
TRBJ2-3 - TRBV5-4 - TGTGCCAGCAGCTTTACTACAGATAGCACAGATACGCAGTATTTT CASSFTTDSTDTQYF
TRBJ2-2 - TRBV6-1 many TGTGCCAGCAGTGAAAGGGGAGGCTCCGGCAGGACCGGGGAGCTGTTTTTT CASSERGGSGRTGELFF
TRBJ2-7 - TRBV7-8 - TGTGCCAGCAGCTTAGGACTAAGCGAGCAGTACTTC CASSLGLSEQYF
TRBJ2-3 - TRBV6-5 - TGTGCCAGCAGCAGCCCCGGGACAGATACGCAGTATTTT CASSSPGTDTQYF
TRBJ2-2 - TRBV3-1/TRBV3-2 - TGTGCCAGCAGCTATGGATTACCCGGGGAGCTGTTTTTT CASSYGLPGELFF
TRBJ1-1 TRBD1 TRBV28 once TGTGCCAGCAGTTTGCCGGACAGGGGAGGGACTGAAGCTTTCTTT CASSLPDRGGTEAFF
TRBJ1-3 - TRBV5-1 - TGCGCCAGCAGCTTGGACAAGAACGCTGGAAACACCATATATTTT CASSLDKNAGNTIYF
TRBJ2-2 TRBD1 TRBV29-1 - TGCAGCGCCACCGGGACAGGGTCGTGGGGTACCGGGGAGCTGTTTTTT CSATGTGSWGTGELFF
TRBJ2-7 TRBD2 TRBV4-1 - TGCGCCAGCAGCCACGGACTAGAGAGCCCTACTACTTTC CASSHGLESPTTF
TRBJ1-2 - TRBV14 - TGTGCCAGCAGCCTAGGGGGTTATGGCTACACCTTC CASSLGGYGYTF
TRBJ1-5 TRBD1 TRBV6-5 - TGTGCCAGCAGCCGGACAGGGGGCGTCAATCAGCCCCAGCATTTT CASSRTGGVNQPQHF
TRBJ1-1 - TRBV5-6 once TGTGCCAGCAGCTTGGAGGCAGGAATGAACACTGAAGCTTTCTTT CASSLEAGMNTEAFF
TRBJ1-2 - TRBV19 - TGTGCCAGTACCCTTCGACCTCGGGACACCTATGGCTACACCTTC CASTLRPRDTYGYTF
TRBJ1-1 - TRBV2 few TGTGCCAGCAGGGGCGAGGATAGATCGAACACTGAAGCTTTCTTT CASRGEDRSNTEAFF
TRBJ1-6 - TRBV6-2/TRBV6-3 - TGTGCCAGCAGTTCCACGGGTAATTCACCCCTCCACTTT CASSSTGNSPLHF
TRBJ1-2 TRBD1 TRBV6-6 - TGTGCCAGCAGTTACTCGACAGGGATGGCCTATGGCTACACCTTC CASSYSTGMAYGYTF
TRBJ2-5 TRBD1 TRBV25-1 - TGTGCCAGCAGTCCCCGACAGGGGGGTCAAGAGACCCAGTACTTC CASSPRQGGQETQYF
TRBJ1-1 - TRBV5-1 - TGCGCCAGCAGCGGCCAAACAGGGTTCGACACTGAAGCTTTCTTT CASSGQTGFDTEAFF
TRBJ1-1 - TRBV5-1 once TGCGCCAGCAGCTGGGGCTCTGGAGCCAACACTGAAGCTTTCTTT CASSWGSGANTEAFF
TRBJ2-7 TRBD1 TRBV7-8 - TGTGCCAGCAGCCGGGACAGGGTTCCCTCCTACGAGCAGTACTTC CASSRDRVPSYEQYF
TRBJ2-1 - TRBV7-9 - TGTGCCAGCAGCCCCGGGACAACGCAGTTCTTC CASSPGTTQFF
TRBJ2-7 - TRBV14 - TGTGCCAGCAGCCTGGGACGGAACCCCTACGAGCAGTACTTC CASSLGRNPYEQYF